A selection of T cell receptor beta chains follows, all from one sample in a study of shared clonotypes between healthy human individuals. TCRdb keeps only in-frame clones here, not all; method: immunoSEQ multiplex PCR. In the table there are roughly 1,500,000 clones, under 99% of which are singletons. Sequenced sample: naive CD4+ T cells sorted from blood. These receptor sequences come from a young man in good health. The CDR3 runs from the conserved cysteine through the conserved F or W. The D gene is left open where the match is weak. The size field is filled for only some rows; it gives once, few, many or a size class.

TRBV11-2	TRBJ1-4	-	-	CASSLEHGRELFF	TGTGCCAGCAGCTTAGAGCACGGACGGGAACTGTTTTTT
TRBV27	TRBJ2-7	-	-	CASSSRQRRTYEQYF	TGTGCCAGCAGTTCCCGACAGAGGAGGACCTACGAGCAGTACTTC
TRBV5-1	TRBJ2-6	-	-	CASSLDVSGANVLTF	TGCGCCAGCAGCTTGGACGTCTCTGGGGCCAACGTCCTGACTTTC
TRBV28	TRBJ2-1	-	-	CASRPSKLTRYNEQFF	TGTGCCAGCAGACCTTCAAAACTTACACGTTACAATGAGCAGTTCTTC
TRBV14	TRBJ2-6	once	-	CASSLKKSSGANVLTF	TGTGCCAGCAGCCTAAAGAAGAGCTCTGGGGCCAACGTCCTGACTTTC
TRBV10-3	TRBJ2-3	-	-	CAMRPGLLDTQYF	TGTGCCATGAGACCGGGACTGTTAGATACGCAGTATTTT
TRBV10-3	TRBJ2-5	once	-	CATAQQETQYF	TGTGCCACCGCCCAGCAAGAGACCCAGTACTTC
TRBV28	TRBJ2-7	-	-	CASSFRLIDSSYEQYF	TGTGCCAGCAGTTTCAGATTAATAGATAGCTCCTACGAGCAGTACTTC
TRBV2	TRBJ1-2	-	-	CATRLGHMNYGYTF	TGTGCCACCAGGTTGGGACACATGAACTATGGCTACACCTTC
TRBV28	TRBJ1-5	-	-	CASSLSQGHLGNSQPQHF	TGTGCCAGCAGTTTATCCCAGGGCCACCTTGGGAACTCTCAGCCCCAGCATTTT
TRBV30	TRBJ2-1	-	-	CAWEDGSYNEQFF	TGTGCCTGGGAAGATGGGTCCTACAATGAGCAGTTCTTC
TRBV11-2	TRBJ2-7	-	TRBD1	CASSLVGQGAYEQYF	TGTGCCAGCAGCTTAGTTGGACAGGGGGCCTACGAGCAGTACTTC
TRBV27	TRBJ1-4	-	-	CASSFATFVDGKLFF	TGTGCCAGCAGTTTTGCGACTTTCGTAGATGGAAAACTGTTTTTT
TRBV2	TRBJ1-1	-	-	CASSVRQDTEAFF	TGTGCCAGCAGTGTAAGACAGGACACTGAAGCTTTCTTT
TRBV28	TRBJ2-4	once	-	CASSLPLAKNIQYF	TGTGCCAGCAGTTTACCCCTAGCCAAAAACATTCAGTACTTC
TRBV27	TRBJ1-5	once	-	CASSQTGFQPQHF	TGTGCCAGCAGTCAAACAGGGTTTCAGCCCCAGCATTTT
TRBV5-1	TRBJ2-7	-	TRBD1	CASSRDRRSYEQYF	TGCGCCAGCAGCAGGGACAGACGCTCCTACGAGCAGTACTTC
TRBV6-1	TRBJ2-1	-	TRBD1	CASSGLQGANNEQFF	TGTGCCAGCAGTGGGCTGCAGGGGGCGAACAATGAGCAGTTCTTC
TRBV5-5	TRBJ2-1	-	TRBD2	CASSLVPAGGPNEQFF	TGTGCCAGCAGCTTGGTGCCAGCGGGAGGGCCAAATGAGCAGTTCTTC
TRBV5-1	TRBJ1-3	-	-	CASALSSGNTIYF	TGCGCCAGCGCTCTCTCCTCTGGAAACACCATATATTTT
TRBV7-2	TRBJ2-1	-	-	CASSWDPYNEQFF	TGTGCCAGCAGTTGGGACCCCTACAATGAGCAGTTCTTC
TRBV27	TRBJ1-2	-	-	CASSYLSGAGFYGYTF	TGTGCCAGCAGTTACCTCTCAGGGGCAGGTTTCTATGGCTACACCTTC
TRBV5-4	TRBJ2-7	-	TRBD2	CASSSPGTSGYEQYF	TGTGCCAGCAGCAGCCCCGGGACTAGCGGCTACGAGCAGTACTTC
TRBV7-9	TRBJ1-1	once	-	CASSYSDNTEAFF	TGTGCCAGCAGTTATTCCGATAACACTGAAGCTTTCTTT
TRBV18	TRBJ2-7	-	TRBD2	CASSTGRGEYF	TGTGCCAGCTCAACCGGACGGGGGGAGTACTTC
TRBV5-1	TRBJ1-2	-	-	CASSLARDGYTF	TGCGCCAGCAGCTTGGCCCGGGATGGCTACACCTTC
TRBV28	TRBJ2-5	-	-	CASSPKSTQYF	TGTGCCAGCAGTCCAAAGAGTACCCAGTACTTC
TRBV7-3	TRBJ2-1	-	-	CASSLVIVGEQFF	TGTGCCAGCAGCTTAGTCATAGTGGGGGAGCAGTTCTTC
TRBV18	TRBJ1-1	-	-	CASSSDSGTEAFF	TGTGCCAGCTCGTCAGACTCGGGCACTGAAGCTTTCTTT
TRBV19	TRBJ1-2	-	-	CASSIANDVYGYTF	TGTGCCAGTAGTATTGCAAACGACGTTTATGGCTACACCTTC
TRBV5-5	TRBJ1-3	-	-	CASSLGAAGNTIYF	TGTGCCAGCAGCTTGGGTGCCGCTGGAAACACCATATATTTT
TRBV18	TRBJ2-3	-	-	CASSPTVSTDTQYF	TGTGCCAGCTCCCCCACCGTTAGCACAGATACGCAGTATTTT
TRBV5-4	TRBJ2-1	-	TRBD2	CASTLEVAGVNEQFF	TGTGCCAGCACCCTTGAGGTAGCGGGAGTCAATGAGCAGTTCTTC
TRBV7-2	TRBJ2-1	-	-	CASSLMTLYNEQFF	TGTGCCAGCAGCCTTATGACCTTATACAATGAGCAGTTCTTC
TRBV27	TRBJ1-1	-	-	CASSSNLRGTEAFF	TGTGCCAGCAGTTCCAACCTTAGAGGCACTGAAGCTTTCTTT
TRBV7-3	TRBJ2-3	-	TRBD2	CASSDFGTSGPTDTQYF	TGTGCCAGCAGCGACTTCGGGACTAGCGGACCCACAGATACGCAGTATTTT
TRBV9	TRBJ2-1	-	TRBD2	CASSVRSSGSPEQFF	TGTGCCAGCAGCGTAAGGTCTAGCGGGAGTCCTGAGCAGTTCTTC
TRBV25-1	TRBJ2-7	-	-	CASSNNWGGYEQYF	TGTGCCAGCAGCAACAACTGGGGAGGCTACGAGCAGTACTTC
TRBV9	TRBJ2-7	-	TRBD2	CASSPSLLAGGYEQYF	TGTGCCAGCAGTCCCTCCCTACTAGCGGGAGGGTATGAGCAGTACTTC
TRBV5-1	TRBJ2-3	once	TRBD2	CASSPGTISTDTQYF	TGCGCCAGCAGCCCAGGGACTATCAGCACAGATACGCAGTATTTT
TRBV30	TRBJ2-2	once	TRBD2	CAWSVLSDRGLAGPLTPGELFF	TGTGCCTGGAGTGTACTCTCGGACAGGGGACTAGCGGGCCCACTTACGCCCGGGGAGCTGTTTTTT
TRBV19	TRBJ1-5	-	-	CASSSHRASRQPQHF	TGTGCCAGTAGTAGCCACAGGGCCTCCCGGCAGCCCCAGCATTTT
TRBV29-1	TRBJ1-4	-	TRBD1	CSVYRGDEKLFF	TGCAGCGTTTACAGGGGAGATGAAAAACTGTTTTTT
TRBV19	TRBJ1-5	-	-	CASSNVGLHQPQHF	TGTGCCAGTAGTAATGTGGGACTGCATCAGCCCCAGCATTTT
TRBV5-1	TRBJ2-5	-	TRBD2	CASSPPLAGGRETQYF	TGCGCCAGCAGCCCCCCTTTAGCGGGAGGAAGGGAGACCCAGTACTTC
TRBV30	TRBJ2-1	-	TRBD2	CAWSVPGTSGSEQFF	TGTGCCTGGAGTGTACCCGGGACTAGCGGGAGTGAGCAGTTCTTC
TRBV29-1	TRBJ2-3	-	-	CSGTYGGGTDTQYF	TGCAGCGGGACCTACGGCGGGGGCACAGATACGCAGTATTTT
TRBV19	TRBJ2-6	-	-	CASSISLSGANVLTF	TGTGCCAGTAGTATAAGTCTCTCTGGGGCCAACGTCCTGACTTTC
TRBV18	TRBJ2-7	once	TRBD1	CASSLIPRQGTASYEQYF	TGTGCCAGCTCACTAATTCCTCGACAGGGAACGGCCTCCTACGAGCAGTACTTC
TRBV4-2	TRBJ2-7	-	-	CASSLGTGIHEQYF	TGTGCCAGCAGCCTGGGAACAGGGATCCACGAGCAGTACTTC